These 12 T cell receptor beta chains were sequenced from one sample in a study of molecular identifiers for immune sequencing clone quantification. MiXCR, run by TCRdb on the PCR reads, gives a single entry per CDR3 protein. Of 490,000 or so distinct CDR3 sequences listed, less than 30% are singletons. The sequencing input was naive CD8+ T cells from blood, with Jurkat cell RNA spiked in. The subset: FACS-sorted CD8+CD4-CCR7+CD45RA+ naive T cells. These receptors came from a human donor in good health. Some libraries in this study had Jurkat cell RNA spiked in.

As to this clonotype: A much larger clone is a single base away; this may be a read error. The chain employs TRBV5-3 and TRBJ2-3; no firm D call. TRBV5-3 has ORF status, its function being uncertain. V lost 10 bases, J lost 2 bases, and 20 bases lay in between. The CDR3 sequence is 15 residues long. The CDR3: CACSAHRTITDTQYF. The CDR3 DNA is TGTGCCTGCAGCGCCCATAGAACTATCACAGATACGCAGTATTTT.

This clonotype occurred a few times. V usage is TRBV12-5 and J usage is TRBJ2-7; TRBD1 aligns across 9 bases. Looked up from germline, CDR1 is LGHNT and CDR2 is FRNRAP. This CDR3 has 14 residues. Trimming removed 6 bases from V and 3 bases from J; junction bases left unmatched: 6. CDR3 region: CASGPTGGYYEQYF. DNA for the CDR3: TGTGCTAGTGGCCCGACAGGGGGGTACTACGAGCAGTACTTC.

This clonotype was picked up many times. The gene calls are TRBV7-2 and TRBJ1-1; D not certain. The CDR3 has 14 residues. V was pared by 5 bases and J by 7 bases, with 17 bases between. Germline loops: CDR1 SGHTA, CDR2 FQGNSA. CDR3 nucleotides: TGTGCCAGCAGCCCAGAGATTCTAGCGGGTGAAGCTTTCTTT. It is translated as CASSPEILAGEAFF.

At least ten counts were recorded for this clonotype. The chain joins TRBV4-3 to TRBJ2-5; 8 positions agree with TRBD2. The CDR3 has 16 amino acids. Germline V gene data show CDR1 as LGHNA and CDR2 as YSLEER. V shed 2 bases, J shed 4 bases, and the junction held 9 bases outside the gene matches. CDR3 bases: TGCGCCAGCAGCCAACCGACTAGCGATTTGCGAGAGACCCAGTACTTC. Translation gives CASSQPTSDLRETQYF.

The table lists this clonotype with a few counts. The chain employs TRBV4-3 and TRBJ1-1; D possibly corresponds to TRBD1 (5 bases). This CDR3 comprises 15 residues. Germline-derived CDR1 and CDR2 are LGHNA and YSLEER. Trimming removed 6 bases at V and 0 bases at J, with 14 bases between. Written as DNA, the CDR3 is TGCGCCAGCAGTCCCGGGGGATACATGAACACTGAAGCTTTCTTT. The encoded protein is CASSPGGYMNTEAFF.

The chain employs TRBV20-1 and TRBJ2-5, with 12 bases fitting TRBD1. V was pared by 6 bases and J by 0 bases, with 5 bases of the junction left unmatched. Germline V gene lookup returns CDR1 DFQATT and CDR2 SNEGSKA (reference sequence). CDR3 size: 15 residues. CDR3 bases: TGCAGTGCCGGGACAGGGGGCGGATACCAAGAGACCCAGTACTTC. It translates to CSAGTGGGYQETQYF.

CDR3 residues: CASSDLTGELFF. CDR3 DNA sequence: TGTGCCAGCAGTGATCTTACCGGGGAGCTGTTTTTT. V and J are TRBV6-1 and TRBJ2-2; D gene unclear. V was shortened by 3 bases and J by 5 bases, with 4 bases between the two germline ends. CDR1 and CDR2 (germline): MNHNS, SASEGT. The CDR3 is 12 amino acids.

This clonotype turned up a few times. The chain has TRBV15 and TRBJ1-1; 7 bases fit TRBD1. The germline V gene has CDR1 LNHNV and CDR2 YYDKDF (reference sequence). This CDR3 is built from 15 residues. The junction had 14 bases not matched to a gene; V was cut back by 3 bases and J by 10 bases. CDR3 protein: CATSRTWGQSVGAFF. The CDR3 coding sequence is TGTGCCACCAGCAGGACCTGGGGACAGTCCGTTGGAGCTTTCTTT. Using reference TRBV15 and TRBJ1-1 for the parts outside the CDR3, the full variable domain is DAMVIQNPRYQVTQFGKPVTLSCSQTLNHNVMYWYQQKSSQAPKLLFHYYDKDFNNEADTPDNFQSRRPNTSFCFLDIRSPGLGDTAMYLCATSRTWGQSVGAFFGQGTRLTVV.

In this sample, this clonotype turned up many times. The V and J genes are TRBV29-1 and TRBJ2-3; 9 bases line up with TRBD1. J gave up 4 bases and V 7 bases, and 12 bases lay outside the gene matches. CDR3 length equals 15 residues. The germline CDR1 and CDR2 sequences are SQVTM and ANQGSEA. CDR3 coding DNA: TGCAGCGCAATGGTTTCGGGACAGGGACCAGATACGCAGTATTTT. Its protein product is CSAMVSGQGPDTQYF.

This clonotype was counted ten times or more. V usage is TRBV12-3 or TRBV12-4 and J usage is TRBJ1-1, with D uncertain. The CDR3 runs to 14 residues. V dropped 7 bases and J dropped 2 bases, with 14 bases sitting between them. The CDR3: CASTLMGVNTEAFF. The CDR3 nucleotides read TGTGCCAGCACTCTTATGGGAGTAAACACTGAAGCTTTCTTT.

Concerning this clonotype itself: Being one base from a much bigger clone, this may be a read error. The chain joins TRBV10-2 to TRBJ2-3, with 8 nucleotides matching TRBD2. Germline V gene data show CDR1 as WSHSY and CDR2 as SAAADI. This CDR3 has 19 residues. CDR3 in DNA: TGCGCCCGCAGTGAGAAAGTGGTGGCGCTAGCGGGCGTCACAGATACGCAGTATTTT. Translated: CARSEKVVALAGVTDTQYF.

The V and J genes are TRBV6-2 or TRBV6-3 and TRBJ2-3, with TRBD2 as a possible D gene (6 bases). CDR1 and CDR2 from the germline V gene are MNHEY and SVGEGT. The CDR3 consists of 16 residues. V was clipped by 5 bases and J by 2 bases, with 17 bases between them. The CDR3, as DNA: TGTGCCAGCAGTCCGAGCGCGGGACTTTTCACAGATACGCAGTATTTT. Amino acid sequence: CASSPSAGLFTDTQYF.